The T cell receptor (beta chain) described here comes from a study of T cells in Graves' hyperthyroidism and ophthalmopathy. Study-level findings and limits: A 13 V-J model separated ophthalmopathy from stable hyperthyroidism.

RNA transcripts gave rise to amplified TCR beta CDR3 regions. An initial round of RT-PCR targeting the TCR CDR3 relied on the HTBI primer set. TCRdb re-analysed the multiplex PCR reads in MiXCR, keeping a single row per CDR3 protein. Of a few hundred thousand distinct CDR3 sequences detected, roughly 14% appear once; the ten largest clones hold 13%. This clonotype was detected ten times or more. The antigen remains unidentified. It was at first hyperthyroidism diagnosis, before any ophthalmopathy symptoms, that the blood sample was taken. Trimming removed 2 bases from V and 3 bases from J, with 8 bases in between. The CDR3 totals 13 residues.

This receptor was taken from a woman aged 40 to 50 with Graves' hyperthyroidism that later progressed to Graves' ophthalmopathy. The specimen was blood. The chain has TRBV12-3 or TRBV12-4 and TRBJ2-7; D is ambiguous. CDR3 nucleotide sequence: TGTGCCAGCAGTTTATTAGGTTACTACGAGCAGTACTTC. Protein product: CASSLLGYYEQYF.